One sample yielded the 15 T cell receptor beta chains listed below, sequenced in a study of shared clonotypes between healthy human individuals. Assay: immunoSEQ multiplex PCR; the TCRdb copy retains only in-frame clones and omits some. Of about 380,000 clones in the sample, around 96% were seen once. Input material: memory CD8+ T cells sorted from blood. Regarding subset: CD45RO+ cells pooled with CCR7-negative TemRA cells. The receptors derive from a young man in good health.

CDR3 bases: TGTGCCAGCAGTCAATTAACAGGATGGGCTCAGCCCCAGCATTTT. This codes for CASSQLTGWAQPQHF. V is TRBV6-1 and J is TRBJ1-5, with D perhaps TRBD1 (5 bases). Trimming cost V 5 bases and J 6 bases, with 17 bases left between them. Germline-derived CDR1 and CDR2 are MNHNS and SASEGT. The CDR3 totals 15 residues.

The chain uses TRBV9 and TRBJ2-7; 7 positions agree with TRBD2. There are 16 residues in the CDR3. Losses at the gene ends were 1 base for V and 3 bases for J; bases not matched to a gene: 10. Germline-derived CDR1 and CDR2 are SGDLS and YYNGEE. This CDR3 is CASSVLPSGEVYEQYF. CDR3 sequence (DNA): TGTGCCAGCAGCGTACTCCCTAGCGGAGAAGTCTACGAGCAGTACTTC.

The count of this clone is one. This chain uses TRBV4-2 with TRBJ2-7; no clear D gene. Trimming took 0 bases from V and 4 from J, leaving 13 bases between them. Germline V lookup: CDR1 LGHNA, CDR2 YNFKEQ. The CDR3 loop spans 15 amino acids. The DNA for the CDR3 is TGTGCCAGCAGCCAAGATAGTCTAAGCGTGTACGAGCAGTACTTC. It codes for CASSQDSLSVYEQYF.

The chain recombines TRBV11-2 with TRBJ1-5; 7 bases are a match to TRBD1. V shed 5 bases and J 3 bases; nucleotides not matched to a gene: 13. In germline, CDR1 is SGHAT, CDR2 FQNNGV. CDR3 length: 17 residues. CDR3 DNA: TGTGCCAGCAGCCCTGGACAGGCCCCCTTAGTCAATCAGCCCCAGCATTTT. This sequence encodes CASSPGQAPLVNQPQHF. Full variable domain (rest looked up from reference TRBV11-2 and TRBJ1-5): EAGVAQSPRYKIIEKRQSVAFWCNPISGHATLYWYQQILGQGPKLLIQFQNNGVVDDSQLPKDRFSAERLKGVDSTLKIQPAKLEDSAVYLCASSPGQAPLVNQPQHFGDGTRLSIL.

CDR3 loop: CASSFDRHTIYF. The CDR3 DNA reads as TGCGCCAGCAGTTTCGACAGACACACCATATATTTT. The gene calls are TRBV5-1 and TRBJ1-3, with D possibly being TRBD1 (5 bases). The germline V gene encodes CDR1 SGHRS and CDR2 YFSETQ. The V end lost 5 bases, the J end lost 8 bases, and 11 bases lay between the germline ends. This CDR3 spans 12 amino acids.

This clone has a handful of counts. The genes are TRBV5-1 and TRBJ2-2, with 8 bases fitting TRBD1. The junction had 4 bases not matched to a gene; V was cut back by 0 bases and J by 6 bases. The CDR3 totals 15 residues. Germline V gene data show CDR1 as SGHRS and CDR2 as YFSETQ. DNA of the CDR3: TGCGCCAGCAGCTTGGGGGGGACAGGTCCCGGGGAGCTGTTTTTT. The encoded protein is CASSLGGTGPGELFF.

In DNA, the CDR3 is TGTGCCAGCAGTTTATGGCCTAGCGGGGAGCTGTTTTTT. Translating gives CASSLWPSGELFF. The genes are TRBV28 and TRBJ2-2, with D hard to call. Germline V lookup: CDR1 MDHEN, CDR2 SYDVKM. This CDR3 has 13 amino acids. The V end lost 0 bases, the J end lost 7 bases, and 6 bases lay between the germline ends.

V usage is TRBV30 and J usage is TRBJ2-7; 10 bases align to TRBD2. CDR1 GTSNPN and CDR2 SVGIG come from the germline V gene (reference sequence). J was trimmed by 5 bases and V by 0 bases; bases with no gene match: 10. The CDR3 runs 16 residues. CDR3 region: CAWSVRSSGSRNEQYF. For the CDR3, the DNA is TGTGCCTGGAGTGTACGGTCTAGCGGGAGTAGGAACGAGCAGTACTTC.

A note on this clone: A read error may produce the germline difference seen at one junction end. The CDR3 coding sequence is TGTGCTAGCAGCTTAAACAGGGGGGACAATGAGCAGTTCTTC. It encodes CASSLNRGDNEQFF. The J gene is TRBJ2-1, the V gene TRBV7-7; 8 bases agree with TRBD1. The CDR3 is made up of 14 amino acids. The germline CDR1 and CDR2 sequences are SSHAT and FNYEAQ (reference sequence).

The chain combines TRBV7-9 with TRBJ2-1, with D perhaps assigned TRBD1 or TRBD2 (5 bases each). Germline values: CDR1 SEHNR, CDR2 FQNEAQ (reference sequence). V was pared by 5 bases and J by 4 bases, with 18 bases between. This CDR3 spans 16 amino acids. CDR3 nucleotide sequence: TGTGCCAGCAGCCGTCACTGGGGGAGTCAGTACAATGAGCAGTTCTTC. Residues: CASSRHWGSQYNEQFF.

The rearrangement links TRBV28 to TRBJ2-7; 8 nucleotides match TRBD1. CDR3 length equals 14 residues. The germline gives CDR1 MDHEN, CDR2 SYDVKM. V shed 5 bases and J 3 bases; nucleotides not matched to a gene: 6. The CDR3: CASSRQGLSYEQYF. CDR3 DNA: TGTGCCAGCAGTCGACAGGGGTTAAGCTACGAGCAGTACTTC.

The chain joins TRBV4-2 to TRBJ2-7; maybe TRBD2 (6 bases). CDR3 size: 16 residues. Germline lookup yields CDR1 LGHNA and CDR2 YNFKEQ. V was cut by 0 bases and J by 0 bases, with 12 bases left in between. For the CDR3, the DNA is TGTGCCAGCAGCCAAGAGGGGACTTCCACCTCCTACGAGCAGTACTTC. Encoded protein: CASSQEGTSTSYEQYF.

This chain connects TRBV6-6 to TRBJ2-1; TRBD2 agrees at 15 bases. The CDR3 has 15 amino acids. Germline-derived CDR1 and CDR2 are MNHNY and SVGAGI (reference sequence). The V segment lost 6 bases and the J segment 10 bases; nucleotides outside the gene matches: 7. CDR3 DNA sequence: TGTGCCAGCAGCTGGACTAGCGGGAGGGCCGGGGAGCAGTTCTTC. This sequence encodes CASSWTSGRAGEQFF.

The chain carries TRBV27 and TRBJ1-3, with 7 bases identical to TRBD1. CDR1 MNHEY and CDR2 SMNVEV come from the germline V gene (reference sequence). V lost 4 bases to trimming and J lost 4 bases; unmatched junction nucleotides: 7. This CDR3 contains 15 residues. This chain's CDR3 is CASSSYGDRGNTIYF. CDR3 DNA sequence: TGTGCCAGCAGTTCCTACGGGGACAGAGGAAACACCATATATTTT.

The sample holds one count of this clone. The chain links TRBV14 to TRBJ1-1; tentative D call: TRBD1 (6 bases). CDR3 size: 14 residues. The V end was cut by 0 bases, the J end by 6 bases, with 11 bases between. Germline assignment: CDR1 SGHDN and CDR2 FVKESK. CDR3 in DNA: TGTGCCAGCAGCCAAGACGACAGGACGTCTGAAGCTTTCTTT. Protein: CASSQDDRTSEAFF.